These 14 T cell receptor beta chains were all obtained from the same sample, sequenced in a study of cytomegalovirus exposure and HLA in healthy donors. In the PCR, 60 Vbeta and 13 Jbeta primers were used. Sequenced by immunoSEQ multiplex PCR; TCRdb stores in-frame clones only, minus some. The sample yields approximately 260,000 clones, 84% seen once. Sequencing used PBMCs. The origin of the receptors is a woman between 35 and 50 years old in good health and CMV-seropositive.

The V and J genes are TRBV7-9 and TRBJ2-7, with TRBD2 matching over 7 bases. This CDR3 comprises 14 residues. Germline trimming cut 1 base from V and 6 bases from J; bases unmatched to any gene: 6. The germline CDR1 and CDR2 sequences are SEHNR and FQNEAQ (reference sequence). The CDR3 nucleotides are TGTGCCAGCAGCTTAGGGGAGGGATCTAGCGAGCAGTACTTC. Translating gives CASSLGEGSSEQYF.

The chain couples TRBV28 to TRBJ1-5; 8 bases agree with TRBD1. The CDR3 consists of 15 residues. V gave up 5 bases and J gave up 5 bases; unmatched junction bases: 8. Germline CDR1 is MDHEN and CDR2 is SYDVKM. CDR3 amino acids: CASSDPGTGYQPQHF. CDR3 nucleotide sequence: TGTGCCAGCAGTGACCCCGGGACAGGCTATCAGCCCCAGCATTTT.

The V call is TRBV6-1, the J call TRBJ2-7; D is unresolved. The length of the CDR3 is 15 residues. Germline V gene sequence: CDR1 MNHNS, CDR2 SASEGT. With 2 bases removed from V and 2 bases from J, the gap between germline ends came to 13 bases. CDR3 DNA sequence: TGTGCCAGCAGTGAATCTCCAAAACTAACCTACGAGCAGTACTTC. Translating it yields CASSESPKLTYEQYF.

DNA for the CDR3: TGCGCCAGCAGTCGTAGTAGCGGGAGCTCCTACAATGAGCAGTTCTTC. Its protein is CASSRSSGSSYNEQFF. The J gene is TRBJ2-1, the V gene TRBV5-1; 9 nucleotides match TRBD2. J lost 0 bases, V lost 5 bases, and 6 bases had no gene match. The CDR3 has 16 residues. Germline V CDR1 and CDR2: SGHRS, YFSETQ.

The chain uses TRBV5-6 and TRBJ2-2; 7 bases line up with TRBD2. The CDR3 is made up of 16 amino acids. V gave up 0 bases and J gave up 5 bases; unmatched junction bases: 7. Germline V gene sequence: CDR1 SGHDT, CDR2 YYEEEE. CDR3 DNA sequence: TGTGCCAGCAGCTTGGCCTCGGGAGGAGTGACCGGGGAGCTGTTTTTT. The encoded protein is CASSLASGGVTGELFF.

CDR3 amino acids: CASSRTQGFAGNTIYF. The DNA of the CDR3 is TGCGCCAGCAGCCGAACGCAGGGATTCGCCGGAAACACCATATATTTT. This chain links TRBV5-1 with TRBJ1-3; possibly TRBD1 for D (5 bases). Germline-derived CDR1 and CDR2 are SGHRS and YFSETQ. This CDR3 contains 16 residues. V dropped 4 bases and J dropped 4 bases, with 18 bases sitting between them.

V is TRBV15 and J is TRBJ2-3; D call uncertain. From germline, CDR1 is LNHNV and CDR2 YYDKDF (reference sequence). The CDR3 is 14 amino acids. V lost 2 bases, J lost 4 bases, and 10 bases lay in between. CDR3 bases: TGTGCCACCAGCAGATATATTAGCCCAGATACGCAGTATTTT. This encodes CATSRYISPDTQYF.

This clone has only a few counts. The rearrangement links TRBV7-9 to TRBJ1-2, with D hard to call. Germline V gives CDR1 SEHNR, CDR2 FQNEAQ (reference sequence). Trimming took off 1 base at V and 4 bases at J, with 4 bases between the two ends. CDR3 length equals 12 residues. The chain's CDR3 is CASSLGSYGYTF. The CDR3, as DNA: TGTGCCAGCAGCTTAGGCAGCTATGGCTACACCTTC.

The gene calls are TRBV9 and TRBJ1-1, with D maybe TRBD1 (6 bases). V was cut by 6 bases and J by 2 bases, with 20 bases left in between. Germline loops: CDR1 SGDLS, CDR2 YYNGEE. The CDR3 is 16 residues long. CDR3 bases: TGTGCCAGCATACGAAGGAGAGGGGGTGCTAACACTGAAGCTTTCTTT. This translates into CASIRRRGGANTEAFF.

The genes are TRBV7-9 and TRBJ2-5; D uncertain. Germline CDR1 is SEHNR and CDR2 is FQNEAQ (reference sequence). This CDR3 has 13 residues. V gave up 3 bases and J gave up 1 base, with 6 bases separating them. DNA for the CDR3: TGTGCCAGCAGCTTCCCCGGCCAAGAGACCCAGTACTTC. Amino acids: CASSFPGQETQYF. The full variable domain, its missing parts supplied by reference TRBV7-9 and TRBJ2-5, is DTGVSQNPRHKITKRGQNVTFRCDPISEHNRLYWYRQTLGQGPEFLTYFQNEAQLEKSRLLSDRFSAERPKGSFSTLEIQRTEQGDSAMYLCASSFPGQETQYFGPGTRLLVL.

This clone was seen only a few times. The rearrangement uses TRBV30 and TRBJ2-2, with D possibly being TRBD1 (6 bases). V shed 3 bases and J shed 0 bases, with 11 bases lying between them. In germline, CDR1 is GTSNPN, CDR2 SVGIG (reference sequence). This CDR3 has 15 amino acids. CDR3 amino acids: CAWRGNRANTGELFF. The CDR3 nucleotides are TGTGCCTGGAGAGGAAACAGGGCGAACACCGGGGAGCTGTTTTTT.

The V gene is TRBV15, the J gene TRBJ2-1; D not certain. Trimming stripped 0 bases from V and 8 bases from J, with 8 bases between. The CDR3 is made up of 13 amino acids. Germline assignment: CDR1 LNHNV and CDR2 YYDKDF (reference sequence). CDR3 sequence (DNA): TGTGCCACCAGCAGAGATTCGGAGTATGAGCAGTTCTTC. Its protein is CATSRDSEYEQFF.

This sequence joins TRBV29-1 and TRBJ2-2, with TRBD1 identical over 7 bases. This CDR3 is 13 amino acids long. Germline assignment: CDR1 SQVTM and CDR2 ANQGSEA. V was clipped by 7 bases and J by 7 bases; unmatched bases: 9. The DNA for the CDR3 is TGCAGCGCCCATGACAGGGCAGGCGGGGAGCTGTTTTTT. This translates into CSAHDRAGGELFF.

V gene TRBV13 combines with J gene TRBJ1-4; D is unresolved. Trimming shortened V by 0 bases and J by 8 bases, and 13 bases separated the two germline ends. The CDR3 contains 15 residues. The V gene's germline CDR1 is PRHDT and CDR2 FYEKMQ (reference sequence). CDR3 sequence: CASSLGQEAREKLFF. The CDR3 DNA reads TGTGCCAGCAGCTTAGGTCAAGAGGCTCGGGAAAAACTGTTTTTT. The full variable domain, its missing parts supplied by reference TRBV13 and TRBJ1-4, is AAGVIQSPRHLIKEKRETATLKCYPIPRHDTVYWYQQGPGQDPQFLISFYEKMQSDKGSIPDRFSAQQFSDYHSELNMSSLELGDSALYFCASSLGQEAREKLFFGSGTQLSVL.